This T cell receptor beta chain was sequenced for a study of T cells in Graves' hyperthyroidism and ophthalmopathy. Study-level results: By a 13 V-J model, ophthalmopathy was set apart from stable hyperthyroidism.

V was pared by 2 bases and J by 5 bases, with 6 bases of the junction left unmatched. Looked up from germline, CDR1 is SQVTM and CDR2 is ANQGSEA. The CDR3 has 14 residues. This clonotype showed up just a few times. Its antigen is currently unknown. The source material, RNA transcripts, was used to amplify TCR beta CDR3 regions. The HTBI primer set served for first-round RT-PCR of the TCR CDR3. Each CDR3 protein gets one entry after TCRdb re-called the multiplex PCR reads with MiXCR. The sample consists of about 380,000 distinct CDR3 sequences, about 13% of them appearing once. This TCR came from a man under 40 with Graves' hyperthyroidism that later progressed to Graves' ophthalmopathy. The J gene is TRBJ1-3, the V gene TRBV29-1; 7 bases fit TRBD1. Sequencing was done on a sample of blood. The CDR3 DNA follows: TGCAGCGTTGAAAAGGACAGGAGGCGAAACACCATATATTTT. It yields the protein CSVEKDRRRNTIYF.